This entry describes one T cell receptor (beta chain). Its cognate antigen is unknown. Compared with germline, one end of the junction differs, possibly owing to a read error. Quantitative 5'-RACE with molecular barcodes was used to make the TCR beta libraries. MiXCR was run by TCRdb on the 5' RACE reads, yielding one entry per CDR3 protein. The repertoire holds approximately 540,000 distinct CDR3 sequences, with more than 9.5% as singletons. This entry is derived from a study of CD8 T cells in ankylosing spondylitis. Study conclusions and caveats: Enrichment of disease-linked clones was reportedly significant in matched ankylosing spondylitis synovial fluid. Characteristic, it appeared, of ankylosing spondylitis blood was a TCR beta motif of roughly eight highly homologous variants.

The germline gives CDR1 SEHNR, CDR2 FQNEAQ (reference sequence). The CDR3 is made up of 8 amino acids. What was sequenced was blood, either unsorted or a sorted T cell fraction (not recorded which). The receptor was isolated from a male donor with ankylosing spondylitis. J is TRBJ2-1 and V is TRBV7-9; D unclear. The CDR3 reads CASSPESF. The CDR3 DNA reads as TGTGCCAGCAGCCCAGAGTCGTTC. Combining the CDR3 with reference TRBV7-9 and TRBJ2-1 gives the whole variable domain DTGVSQNPRHKITKRGQNVTFRCDPISEHNRLYWYRQTLGQGPEFLTYFQNEAQLEKSRLLSDRFSAERPKGSFSTLEIQRTEQGDSAMYLCASSPESFGPGTRLTVL.